Sequencing of this T cell receptor (beta chain) was carried out in a study of Graves' ophthalmopathy and Graves' hyperthyroidism. Amplification targeted the TCR beta CDR3 regions, with RNA transcripts as the source material. Following a first-round RT-PCR that used HTBI primers, a second-round multiplex PCR was carried out. TCRdb called the multiplex PCR reads again in MiXCR, with one record for every CDR3 protein. The sample consists of approximately 540,000 distinct CDR3 sequences, under 45% of them appearing once. The V end lost 2 bases, the J end lost 0 bases, and 16 bases lay between the germline ends. The length of the CDR3 is 18 residues. The authors diagnosed from clinical symptoms, serum thyroxine, TRAb, thyroid ultrasound and orbital computed tomography.

What was sequenced was peripheral blood or thyroid tissue (not recorded which). V usage is TRBV12-3 or TRBV12-4 and J usage is TRBJ1-4, with TRBD1 as a possible D gene (5 bases). This receptor was obtained from an adult man with Graves' hyperthyroidism. The CDR3 nucleotides read TGTGCCAGCAGTTTACTCTCCAATGGGACGACAACTAATGAAAAACTGTTTTTT. Protein product: CASSLLSNGTTTNEKLFF.